This T cell receptor beta chain was retrieved from a study of shared clonotypes between healthy human individuals (TCRdb year 2020). For the wider study: Three men and two women, aged 18 to 49 years, made up the cohort. Per donor, three plates each were used for CD4 naive and CD4 memory, two for CD8 naive, and one for CD8 memory. The study deeply sequenced blood TCR repertoires of about 5 healthy adults to estimate repertoire size and the extent of clonotype sharing between individuals. Different laboratories and diverse techniques were used to prepare libraries and sequence TCR repertoires, to increase sequencing depth and limit assay-specific biases. Each donor's leukapheresis produced roughly between about 0.85 and 10 billion PBMCs. What the study reported, not specific to this receptor: Rarefaction of sorted-subset datasets indicated incomplete sequencing despite the large sequencing depth. Based on pairwise subsampling, the degree of clonotype sharing among donors was expected to be affected by sequencing depth. Compared with non-shared clonotypes, the clonotypes found in all four sorted-subset donors had higher generation probabilities. Larger estimated clonotype richness was generally found for naive subsets than for memory subsets. The genetic and exposure-history diversity represented was limited by the small number of donors. Roughly 5% of naive CD4, 3% to 3.5% of naive CD8, about 2.4% of memory CD4, and roughly 0.4% of memory CD8 clonotypes were shared across several donors. Sampling was limited to blood, and TCR repertoires in tissue likely differ from TCR repertoires in blood.

As to this clone: The clone's antigen remains unknown. The record has no base qualities; no much larger clone is one base away.

Donors were healthy HIV-negative adults with no recently reported acute infections or vaccinations. Every donor was a Caucasian adult residing in Nashville, Tennessee, USA. CD4+ T cells were enriched by magnetic negative selection, after which naive cells were positively selected on CD45RA and the negative fraction was taken as the memory subset. After blood collection by leukapheresis, PBMCs were isolated using Ficoll-Histopaque density gradient centrifugation and then cryopreserved in the vapor phase of liquid nitrogen. Analytical flow cytometry was used to check the purity and quantity of every magnetically sorted T cell population. From each sorted fraction, genomic DNA was isolated and quantified by UV absorbance on a Nanodrop 2000c. Trimming costs V 6 bases and J 3 bases, and their ends lie 9 bases apart. Including the terminal cysteine and phenylalanine, the CDR3 comprises 12 residues. The entry retains the CDR3 DNA only, 36 bases that are in frame from base 1. Taken from the germline V gene, the CDR1 and CDR2 loops are MNHEY and SVGAGI.

Using the deep immunoSEQ assay, multiplex PCR amplified TCR CDR3 regions from genomic DNA. Extracted genomic DNA from each cell subset was distributed evenly across all wells of several immunoSEQ 96-well plates, and each plate was treated as a replicate. For sorted subsets, about 210 ng of genomic DNA, equivalent to 30,000 or so T cell genomes, went into each replicate PCR. Purified libraries were quantified with a Qubit 3.0 fluorometer, sized on a Bioanalyzer 2100, and re-quantified with the KAPA Library Quantification kit. Every immunoSEQ 96-well plate was sequenced on a dedicated single-read 150-cycle Illumina NextSeq 550 flow cell. On the authors' methods: Because the immunoSEQ output included only junctional sequences and no quality scores, the filtering could not be the same as the filtering used for full-length reads. To assign V/J genes and CDR3, sequences were annotated against IMGT germline references using PyIR, a Python wrapper for IgBLAST v1.9. Reads were filtered out if the reads had weak V/J assignments (E-value above 1e-6), no CDR3, stop codons, out-of-frame junctions, or ambiguous translated residues. A V3J clonotype was defined by an identical inferred V gene, J gene, and CDR3 amino acid sequence. To compute the percentage overlap between repertoires, the number of shared unique clonotypes was divided by the size of the smaller repertoire. Three approaches were used to assess repertoire richness: RTK rarefaction, the Chao1 estimator, and Recon v2.1 estimates of unobserved clonotypes. For all TCRbeta clonotypes obtained by the gDNA method from a few donors, generation probabilities were computed with OLGA. The table comes from immuneACCESS by way of TCRdb, which keeps in-frame sequences with V and J called. Part of the clones is missing from these tables; in studies checked, under half for an unresolved V gene and the rest for unknown reasons. That table is the source of V, J and clone size, and D and trimming were worked out from the DNA. A total of approximately 700,000 clones appear in this sample, around 73% of them only once. 1.5% to 2% of the sample rests with the top ten.

Sequenced input: memory CD4+ T cells sorted from blood. The cell subset or site tag for this specimen amounts to: CD45RA-negative fraction. This TCR was sampled from a woman younger than 45 in good health. This chain is built from TRBV6-5 and TRBJ2-7; a confident D gene designation cannot be given. The nucleotide sequence is given as TGTGCCAGCAGCTCCAGCGTCTACGAGCAGTACTTC. Its protein is CASSSSVYEQYF.